The present entry profiles one T cell receptor (beta chain) with its context. The second PCR ran roughly 7 to 11 cycles with a sample-barcoded 5' primer and J-beta primers. TCRdb redid the calling of the 5' RACE reads with MiXCR, one entry per CDR3 protein. The sample lists about a million distinct CDR3 sequences; roughly 48% were seen once. This specimen belongs to a study of blood T cells in healthy people across ages. The junction had 8 bases not matched to a gene; V was cut back by 0 bases and J by 4 bases. Germline assignment: CDR1 DFQATT and CDR2 SNEGSKA (reference sequence). The CDR3 loop spans 15 amino acids.

The J gene is TRBJ2-7, the V gene TRBV20-1, with 8 bases identical to TRBD1. The material sequenced was blood. This clonotype was obtained from a man under 40 in good health. The CDR3 DNA reads TGCAGTGCTAGAGATTCGAGACAGGGGACTTACGAGCAGTACTTC. It translates to CSARDSRQGTYEQYF.